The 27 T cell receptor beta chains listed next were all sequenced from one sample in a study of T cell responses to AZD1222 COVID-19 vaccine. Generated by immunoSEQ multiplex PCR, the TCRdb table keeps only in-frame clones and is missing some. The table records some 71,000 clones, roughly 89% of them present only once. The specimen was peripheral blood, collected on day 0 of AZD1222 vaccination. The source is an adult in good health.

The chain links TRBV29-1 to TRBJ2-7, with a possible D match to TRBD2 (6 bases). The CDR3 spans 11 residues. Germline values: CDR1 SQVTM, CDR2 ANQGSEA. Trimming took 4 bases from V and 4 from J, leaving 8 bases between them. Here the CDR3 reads CSVGGDYEQYF. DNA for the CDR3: TGCAGCGTTGGGGGGGATTACGAGCAGTACTTC.

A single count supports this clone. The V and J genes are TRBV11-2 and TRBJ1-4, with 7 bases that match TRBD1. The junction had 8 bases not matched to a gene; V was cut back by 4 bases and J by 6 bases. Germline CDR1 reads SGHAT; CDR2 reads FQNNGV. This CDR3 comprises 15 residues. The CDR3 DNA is TGTGCCAGCAGCTGGCAGACAGGGAGGGATGAAAAACTGTTTTTT. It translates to CASSWQTGRDEKLFF.

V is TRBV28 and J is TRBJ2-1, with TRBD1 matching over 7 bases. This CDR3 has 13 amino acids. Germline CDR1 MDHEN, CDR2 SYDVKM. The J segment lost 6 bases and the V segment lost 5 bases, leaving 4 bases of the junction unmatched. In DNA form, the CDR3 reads TGTGCCAGCAGTAGGGACAGAGCCAATGAGCAGTTCTTC. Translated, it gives CASSRDRANEQFF.

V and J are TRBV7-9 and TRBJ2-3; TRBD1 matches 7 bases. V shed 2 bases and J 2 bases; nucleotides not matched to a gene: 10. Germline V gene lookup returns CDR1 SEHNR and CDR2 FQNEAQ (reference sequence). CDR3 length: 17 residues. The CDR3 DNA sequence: TGTGCCAGCAGCTTACACCGGGACAGCAACTTCACAGATACGCAGTATTTT. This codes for CASSLHRDSNFTDTQYF.

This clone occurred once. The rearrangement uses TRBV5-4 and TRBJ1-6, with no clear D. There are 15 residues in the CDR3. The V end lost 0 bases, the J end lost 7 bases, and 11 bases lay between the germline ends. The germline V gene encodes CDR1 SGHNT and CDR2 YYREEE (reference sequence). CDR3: CASSLEGSRNSPLHF. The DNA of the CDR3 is TGTGCCAGCAGCTTGGAAGGGTCCCGGAATTCACCCCTCCACTTT.

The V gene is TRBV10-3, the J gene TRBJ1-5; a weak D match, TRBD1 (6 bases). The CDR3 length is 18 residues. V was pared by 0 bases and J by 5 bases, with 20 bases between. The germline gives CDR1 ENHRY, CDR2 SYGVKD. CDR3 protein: CAISESKGGQGPDQPQHF. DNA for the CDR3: TGTGCCATCAGTGAGTCGAAAGGGGGGCAGGGACCTGATCAGCCCCAGCATTTT.

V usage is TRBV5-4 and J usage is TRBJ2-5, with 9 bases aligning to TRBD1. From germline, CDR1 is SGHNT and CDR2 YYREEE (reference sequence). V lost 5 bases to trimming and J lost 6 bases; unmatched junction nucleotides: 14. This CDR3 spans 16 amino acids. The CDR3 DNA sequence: TGTGCCAGCAGTAAACCCGGGACACAGGGGGCGAAGACCCAGTACTTC. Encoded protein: CASSKPGTQGAKTQYF.

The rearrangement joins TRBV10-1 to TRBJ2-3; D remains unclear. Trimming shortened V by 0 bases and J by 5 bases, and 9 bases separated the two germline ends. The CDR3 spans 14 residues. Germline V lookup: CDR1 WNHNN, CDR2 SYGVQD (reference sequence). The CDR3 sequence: CASSESNSVDTQYF. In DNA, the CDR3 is TGCGCCAGCAGTGAGTCGAATAGTGTAGATACGCAGTATTTT.

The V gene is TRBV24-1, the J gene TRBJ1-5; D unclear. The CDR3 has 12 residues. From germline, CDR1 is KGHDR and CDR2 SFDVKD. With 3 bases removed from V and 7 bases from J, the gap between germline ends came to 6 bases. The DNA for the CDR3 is TGTGCCACCAGTGATCAGAGGCAGCCCCAGCATTTT. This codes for CATSDQRQPQHF.

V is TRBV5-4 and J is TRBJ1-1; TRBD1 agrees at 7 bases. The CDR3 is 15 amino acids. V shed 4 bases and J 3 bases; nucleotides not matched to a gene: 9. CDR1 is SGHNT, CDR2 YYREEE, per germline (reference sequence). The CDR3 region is CASSVQGGVDTEAFF. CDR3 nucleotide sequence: TGTGCCAGCAGCGTGCAGGGGGGAGTGGACACTGAAGCTTTCTTT.

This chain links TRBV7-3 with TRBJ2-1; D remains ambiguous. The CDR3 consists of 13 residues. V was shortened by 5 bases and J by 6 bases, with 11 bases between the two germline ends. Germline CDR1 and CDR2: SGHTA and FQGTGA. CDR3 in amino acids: CASSPSGSNEQFF. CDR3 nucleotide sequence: TGTGCCAGCAGCCCGTCCGGGTCCAATGAGCAGTTCTTC.

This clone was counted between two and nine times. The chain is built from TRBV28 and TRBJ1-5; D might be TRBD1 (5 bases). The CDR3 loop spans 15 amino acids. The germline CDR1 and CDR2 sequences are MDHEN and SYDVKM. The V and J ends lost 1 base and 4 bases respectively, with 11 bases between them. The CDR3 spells CASSLSGLGNQPQHF. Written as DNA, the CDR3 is TGTGCCAGCAGTTTATCAGGGTTGGGGAATCAGCCCCAGCATTTT.

CDR3 protein: CASSLGGTYGYTF. The CDR3 DNA reads as TGTGCCAGCAGCTTAGGGGGGACGTATGGCTACACCTTC. The V call is TRBV7-2, the J call TRBJ1-2; possibly TRBD1 for D (5 bases). Between the trimmed V and J ends, which lost 1 base and 5 bases, there was a span of 8 bases. The CDR3 is made up of 13 amino acids. Germline V gives CDR1 SGHTA, CDR2 FQGNSA.

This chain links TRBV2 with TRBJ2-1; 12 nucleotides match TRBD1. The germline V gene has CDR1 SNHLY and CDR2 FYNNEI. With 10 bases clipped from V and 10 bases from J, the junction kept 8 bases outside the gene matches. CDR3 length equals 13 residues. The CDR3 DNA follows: TGTGCCACAATCCGGGACAGGGGGCAGGAGCAGTTCTTC. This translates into CATIRDRGQEQFF. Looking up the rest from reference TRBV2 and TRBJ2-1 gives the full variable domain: EPEVTQTPSHQVTQMGQEVILRCVPISNHLYFYWYRQILGQKVEFLVSFYNNEISEKSEIFDDQFSVERPDGSNFTLKIRSTKLEDSAMYFCATIRDRGQEQFFGPGTRLTVL.

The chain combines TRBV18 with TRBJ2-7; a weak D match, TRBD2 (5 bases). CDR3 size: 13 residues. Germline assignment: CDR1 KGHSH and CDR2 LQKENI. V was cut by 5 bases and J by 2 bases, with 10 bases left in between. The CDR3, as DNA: TGTGCCAGCTCATCCCGGGAAACCTACGAGCAGTACTTC. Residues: CASSSRETYEQYF.

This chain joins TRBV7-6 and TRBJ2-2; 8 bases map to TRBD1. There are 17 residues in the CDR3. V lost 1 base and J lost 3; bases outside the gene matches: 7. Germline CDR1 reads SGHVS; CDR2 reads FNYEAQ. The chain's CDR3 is CASSLDGEQGDTGELFF. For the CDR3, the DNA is TGTGCCAGCAGCTTAGACGGTGAACAGGGGGACACCGGGGAGCTGTTTTTT.

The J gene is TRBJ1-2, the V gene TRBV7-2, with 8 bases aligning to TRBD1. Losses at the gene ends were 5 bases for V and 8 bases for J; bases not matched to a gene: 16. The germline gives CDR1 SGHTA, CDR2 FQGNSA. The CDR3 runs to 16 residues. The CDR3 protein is CASSPQPPGGAPGYTF. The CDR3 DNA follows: TGTGCCAGCAGCCCCCAGCCGCCAGGGGGCGCACCAGGCTACACCTTC.

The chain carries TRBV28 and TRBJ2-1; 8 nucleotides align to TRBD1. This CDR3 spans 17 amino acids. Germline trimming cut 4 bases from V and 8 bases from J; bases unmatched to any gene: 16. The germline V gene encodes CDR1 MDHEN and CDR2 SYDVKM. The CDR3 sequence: CASSSVRTGWWGDEQFF. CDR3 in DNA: TGTGCCAGCAGTTCCGTGAGGACAGGGTGGTGGGGGGATGAGCAGTTCTTC.

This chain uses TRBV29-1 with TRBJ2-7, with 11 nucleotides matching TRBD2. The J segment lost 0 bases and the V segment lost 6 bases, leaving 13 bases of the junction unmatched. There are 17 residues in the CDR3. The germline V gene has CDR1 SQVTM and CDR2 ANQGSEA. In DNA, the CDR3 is TGCAGCGTAGGCGCGCTAGCGGGGGGCCGGAGCTCCTACGAGCAGTACTTC. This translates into CSVGALAGGRSSYEQYF.

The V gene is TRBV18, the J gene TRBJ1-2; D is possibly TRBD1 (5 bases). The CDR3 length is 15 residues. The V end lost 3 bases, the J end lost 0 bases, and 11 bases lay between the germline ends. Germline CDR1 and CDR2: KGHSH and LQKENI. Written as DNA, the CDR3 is TGTGCCAGCTCACCGCAGGGTGCCGCTAACTATGGCTACACCTTC. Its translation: CASSPQGAANYGYTF. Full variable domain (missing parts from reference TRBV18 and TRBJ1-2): NAGVMQNPRHLVRRRGQEARLRCSPMKGHSHVYWYRQLPEEGLKFMVYLQKENIIDESGMPKERFSAEFPKEGPSILRIQQVVRGDSAAYFCASSPQGAANYGYTFGSGTRLTVV.

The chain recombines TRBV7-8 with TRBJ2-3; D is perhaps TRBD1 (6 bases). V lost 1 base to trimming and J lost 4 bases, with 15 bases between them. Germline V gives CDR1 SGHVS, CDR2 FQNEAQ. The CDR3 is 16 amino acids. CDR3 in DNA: TGTGCCAGCAGCTTAGAAGGGGGAAGGATGGCAGATACGCAGTATTTT. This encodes CASSLEGGRMADTQYF.

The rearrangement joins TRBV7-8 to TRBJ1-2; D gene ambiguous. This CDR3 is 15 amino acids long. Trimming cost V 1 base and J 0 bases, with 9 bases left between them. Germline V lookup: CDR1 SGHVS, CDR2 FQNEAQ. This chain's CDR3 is CASSLDFGSNYGYTF. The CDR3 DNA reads TGTGCCAGCAGCTTAGATTTTGGCTCTAACTATGGCTACACCTTC.

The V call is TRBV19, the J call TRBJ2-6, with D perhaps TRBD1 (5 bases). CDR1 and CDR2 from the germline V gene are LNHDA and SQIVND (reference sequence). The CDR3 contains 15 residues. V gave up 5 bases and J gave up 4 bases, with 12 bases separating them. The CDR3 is CASSFWGAGANVLTF. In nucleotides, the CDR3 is TGTGCCAGTAGTTTCTGGGGCGCAGGGGCCAACGTCCTGACTTTC.

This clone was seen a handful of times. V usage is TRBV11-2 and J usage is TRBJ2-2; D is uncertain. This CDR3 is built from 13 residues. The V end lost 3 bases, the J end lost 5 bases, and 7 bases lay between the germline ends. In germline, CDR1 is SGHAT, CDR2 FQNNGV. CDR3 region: CASSLSGTGELFF. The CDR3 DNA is TGTGCCAGCAGCTTGTCAGGTACCGGGGAGCTGTTTTTT.

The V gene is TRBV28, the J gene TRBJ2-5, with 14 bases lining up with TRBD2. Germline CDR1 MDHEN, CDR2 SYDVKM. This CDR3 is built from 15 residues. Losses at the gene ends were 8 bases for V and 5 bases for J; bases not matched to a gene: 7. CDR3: CASSTGTSGGETQYF. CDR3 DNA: TGTGCCAGCTCAACCGGGACTAGCGGGGGTGAGACCCAGTACTTC.

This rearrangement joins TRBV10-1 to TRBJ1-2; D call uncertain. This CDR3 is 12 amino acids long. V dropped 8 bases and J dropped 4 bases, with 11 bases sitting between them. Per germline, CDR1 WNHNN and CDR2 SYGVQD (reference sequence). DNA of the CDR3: TGCGCCAGCGGTAACAGTGGCTATGGCTACACCTTC. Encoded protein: CASGNSGYGYTF.

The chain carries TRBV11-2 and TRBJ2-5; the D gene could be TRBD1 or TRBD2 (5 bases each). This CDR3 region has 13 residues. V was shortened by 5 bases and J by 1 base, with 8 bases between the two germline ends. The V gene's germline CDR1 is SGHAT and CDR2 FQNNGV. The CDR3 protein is CASSPGTQETQYF. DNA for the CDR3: TGTGCCAGCAGCCCAGGGACCCAAGAGACCCAGTACTTC.